This T cell receptor (beta chain) was captured in a study of T cell responses to AZD1222 COVID-19 vaccine. V lost 3 bases and J 5 bases, leaving 7 bases between the germline ends. CDR1 is MNHNS, CDR2 SASEGT, per germline. CDR3 size: 12 residues. Libraries were prepared by immunoSEQ multiplex PCR; TCRdb keeps only in-frame clonotypes and omits some of them. The table has 100,000 or so clones, 80% to 90% seen once. Sequencing was performed on peripheral blood, taken on day 0 of AZD1222 vaccination. This receptor was taken from an adult in good health. The chain carries TRBV6-1 and TRBJ1-1; a weak D match, TRBD1 (5 bases). The CDR3 bases are TGTGCCAGCAGTGACAGGGTTACTGAAGCTTTCTTT. Translation gives CASSDRVTEAFF.